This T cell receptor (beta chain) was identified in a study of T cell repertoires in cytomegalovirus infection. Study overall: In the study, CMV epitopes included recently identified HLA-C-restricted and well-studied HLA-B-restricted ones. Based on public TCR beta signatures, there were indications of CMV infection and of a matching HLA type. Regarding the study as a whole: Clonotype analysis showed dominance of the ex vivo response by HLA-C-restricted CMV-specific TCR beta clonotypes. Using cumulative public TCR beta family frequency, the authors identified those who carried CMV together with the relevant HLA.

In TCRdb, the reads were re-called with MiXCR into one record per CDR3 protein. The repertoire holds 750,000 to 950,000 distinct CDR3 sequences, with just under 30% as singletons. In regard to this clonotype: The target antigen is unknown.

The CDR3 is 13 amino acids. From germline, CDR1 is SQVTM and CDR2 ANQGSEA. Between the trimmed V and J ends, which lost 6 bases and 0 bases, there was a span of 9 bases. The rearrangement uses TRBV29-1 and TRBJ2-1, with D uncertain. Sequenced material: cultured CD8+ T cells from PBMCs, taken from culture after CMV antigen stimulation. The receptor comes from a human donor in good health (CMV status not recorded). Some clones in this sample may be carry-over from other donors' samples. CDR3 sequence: CSVKEFSYNEQFF. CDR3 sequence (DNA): TGCAGCGTGAAAGAATTCTCCTACAATGAGCAGTTCTTC.